This TCR beta chain was identified in a study of T-cell reconstitution after alpha-beta-depleted transplantation in children. Germline V gene data show CDR1 as MDHEN and CDR2 as SYDVKM. V gave up 10 bases and J gave up 6 bases, with 13 bases separating them. The CDR3 has 12 amino acids. Notes on this clonotype: Its antigen is unidentified.

General study results and limits: For some patients, TCRbeta diversity was high at day 60 because of recipient T cells and thymic progenitors that survived.

During its preparation, the TCRbeta library received unique molecular identifiers. TCRdb reprocessed the PCR reads via MiXCR and lists one record per CDR3 protein. Of about 440,000 distinct CDR3 sequences listed, around two fifths are singletons. This TCR was sampled from a girl aged 2-9 years with aplastic anemia, due to receive a stem cell transplant. The sample consisted of PBMCs, taken before TCRalphabeta/CD19-depleted stem cell transplant. This chain connects TRBV28 to TRBJ2-1, with a possible D match to TRBD2 (6 bases). CDR3 residues: CATTTSGNEQFF. In nucleotides, the CDR3 is TGTGCCACCACGACTAGTGGCAATGAGCAGTTCTTC.